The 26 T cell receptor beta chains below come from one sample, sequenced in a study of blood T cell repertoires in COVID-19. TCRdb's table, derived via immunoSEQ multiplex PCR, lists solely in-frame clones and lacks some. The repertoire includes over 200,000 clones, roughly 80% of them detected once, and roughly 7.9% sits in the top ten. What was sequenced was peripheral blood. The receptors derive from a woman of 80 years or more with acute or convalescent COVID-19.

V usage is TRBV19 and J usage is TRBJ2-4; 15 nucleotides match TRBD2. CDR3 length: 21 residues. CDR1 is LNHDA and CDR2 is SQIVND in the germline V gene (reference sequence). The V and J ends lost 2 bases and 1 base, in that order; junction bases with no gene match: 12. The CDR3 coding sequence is TGTGCCAGTAGTATATACCTCCGGACTAGCGGGAGGGGGTGGGCCAAAAACATTCAGTACTTC. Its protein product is CASSIYLRTSGRGWAKNIQYF.

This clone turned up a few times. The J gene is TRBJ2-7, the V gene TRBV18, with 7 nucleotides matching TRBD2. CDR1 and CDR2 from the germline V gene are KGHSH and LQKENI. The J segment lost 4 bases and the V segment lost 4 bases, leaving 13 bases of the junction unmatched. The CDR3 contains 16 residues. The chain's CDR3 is CASSLTGTTGDYEQYF. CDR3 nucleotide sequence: TGTGCCAGCTCACTAACTGGGACTACTGGGGATTACGAGCAGTACTTC. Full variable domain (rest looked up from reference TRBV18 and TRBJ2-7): NAGVMQNPRHLVRRRGQEARLRCSPMKGHSHVYWYRQLPEEGLKFMVYLQKENIIDESGMPKERFSAEFPKEGPSILRIQQVVRGDSAAYFCASSLTGTTGDYEQYFGPGTRLTVT.

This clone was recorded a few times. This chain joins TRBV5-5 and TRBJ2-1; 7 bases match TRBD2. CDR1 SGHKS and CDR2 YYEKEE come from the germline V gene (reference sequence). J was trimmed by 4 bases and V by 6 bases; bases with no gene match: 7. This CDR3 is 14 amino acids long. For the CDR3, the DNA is TGTGCCAGCAACGCGGGAGTATCTTACAATGAGCAGTTCTTC. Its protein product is CASNAGVSYNEQFF. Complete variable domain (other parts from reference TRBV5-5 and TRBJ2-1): DAGVTQSPTHLIKTRGQQVTLRCSPISGHKSVSWYQQVLGQGPQFIFQYYEKEERGRGNFPDRFSARQFPNYSSELNVNALLLGDSALYLCASNAGVSYNEQFFGPGTRLTVL.

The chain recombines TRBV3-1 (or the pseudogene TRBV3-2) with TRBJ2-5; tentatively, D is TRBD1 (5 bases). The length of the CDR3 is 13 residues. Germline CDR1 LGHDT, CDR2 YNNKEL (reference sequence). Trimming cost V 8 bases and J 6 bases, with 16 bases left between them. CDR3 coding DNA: TGTGCCAGCGTGCTAAGGGGCGGAAAGACCCAGTACTTC. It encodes CASVLRGGKTQYF.

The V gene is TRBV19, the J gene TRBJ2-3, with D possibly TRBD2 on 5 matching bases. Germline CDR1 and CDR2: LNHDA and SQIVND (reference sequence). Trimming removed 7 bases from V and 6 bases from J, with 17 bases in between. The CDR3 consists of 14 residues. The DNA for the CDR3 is TGTGCCAGTAAGCGGCAACTGAGCGTGGATACGCAGTATTTT. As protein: CASKRQLSVDTQYF.

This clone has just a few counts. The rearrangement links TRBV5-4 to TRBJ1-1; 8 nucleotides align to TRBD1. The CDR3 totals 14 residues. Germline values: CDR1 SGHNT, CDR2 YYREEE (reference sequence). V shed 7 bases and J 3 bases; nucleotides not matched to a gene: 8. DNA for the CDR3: TGTGCCAGCTTTAACAGGGGGTCGGACACTGAAGCTTTCTTT. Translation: CASFNRGSDTEAFF. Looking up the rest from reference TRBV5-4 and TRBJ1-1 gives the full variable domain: ETGVTQSPTHLIKTRGQQVTLRCSSQSGHNTVSWYQQALGQGPQFIFQYYREEENGRGNFPPRFSGLQFPNYSSELNVNALELDDSALYLCASFNRGSDTEAFFGQGTRLTVV.

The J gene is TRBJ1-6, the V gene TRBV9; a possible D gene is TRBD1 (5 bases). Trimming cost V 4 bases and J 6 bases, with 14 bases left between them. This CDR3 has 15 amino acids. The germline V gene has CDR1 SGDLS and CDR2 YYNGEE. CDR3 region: CASSTTDSRNSPLHF. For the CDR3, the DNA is TGTGCCAGCAGCACAACAGACAGCCGTAATTCACCCCTCCACTTT.

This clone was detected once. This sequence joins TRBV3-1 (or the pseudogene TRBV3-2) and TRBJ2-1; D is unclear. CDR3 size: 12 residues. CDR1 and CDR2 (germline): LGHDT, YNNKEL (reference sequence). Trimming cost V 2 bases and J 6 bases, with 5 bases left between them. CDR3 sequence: CASSQLGNEQFF. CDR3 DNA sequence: TGTGCCAGCAGCCAACTAGGCAATGAGCAGTTCTTC.

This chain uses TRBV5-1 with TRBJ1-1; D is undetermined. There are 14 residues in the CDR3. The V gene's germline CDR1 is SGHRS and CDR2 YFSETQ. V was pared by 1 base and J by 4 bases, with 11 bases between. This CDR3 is CASSLTAGGTEAFF. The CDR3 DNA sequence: TGCGCCAGCAGCTTGACAGCGGGAGGCACTGAAGCTTTCTTT.

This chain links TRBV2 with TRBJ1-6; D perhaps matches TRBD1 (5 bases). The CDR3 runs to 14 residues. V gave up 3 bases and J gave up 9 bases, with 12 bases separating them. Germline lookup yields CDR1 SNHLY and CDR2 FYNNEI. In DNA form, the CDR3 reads TGTGCCAGCAGTGACACTCCCGGGGGTTCACCCCTCCACTTT. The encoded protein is CASSDTPGGSPLHF.

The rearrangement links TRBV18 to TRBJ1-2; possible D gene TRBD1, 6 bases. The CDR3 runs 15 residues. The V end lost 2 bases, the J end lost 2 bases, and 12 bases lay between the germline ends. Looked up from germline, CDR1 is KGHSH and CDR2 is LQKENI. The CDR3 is CASSPEGQGNYGYTF. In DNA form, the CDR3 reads TGTGCCAGCTCACCAGAAGGGCAGGGGAACTATGGCTACACCTTC.

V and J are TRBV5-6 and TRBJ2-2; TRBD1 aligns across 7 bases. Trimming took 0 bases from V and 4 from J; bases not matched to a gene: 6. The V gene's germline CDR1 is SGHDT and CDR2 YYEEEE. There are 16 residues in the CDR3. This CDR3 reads CASSLVTGSSTGELFF. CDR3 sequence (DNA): TGTGCCAGCAGCTTGGTGACAGGGTCGAGCACCGGGGAGCTGTTTTTT.

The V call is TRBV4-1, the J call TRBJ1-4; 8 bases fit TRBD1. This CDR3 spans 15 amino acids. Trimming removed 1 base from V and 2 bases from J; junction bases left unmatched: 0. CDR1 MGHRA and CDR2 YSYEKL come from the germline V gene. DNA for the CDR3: TGCGCCAGCAGCCAAGGGGACAGGACTAATGAAAAACTGTTTTTT. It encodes CASSQGDRTNEKLFF.

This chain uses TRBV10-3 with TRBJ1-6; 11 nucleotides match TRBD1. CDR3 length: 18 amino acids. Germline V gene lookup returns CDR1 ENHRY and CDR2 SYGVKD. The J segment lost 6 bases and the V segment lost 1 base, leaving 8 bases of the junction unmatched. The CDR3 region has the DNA TGTGCCATCAGTGAGTTAGGACAGGGGGCGCTTAGTAATTCACCCCTCCACTTT. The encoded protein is CAISELGQGALSNSPLHF.

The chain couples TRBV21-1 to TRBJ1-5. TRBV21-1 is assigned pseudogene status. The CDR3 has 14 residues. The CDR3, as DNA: TGTGCCAGCAGCAGCGGCAACGGGAATCAGCCCCAGCATTTT. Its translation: CASSSGNGNQPQHF.

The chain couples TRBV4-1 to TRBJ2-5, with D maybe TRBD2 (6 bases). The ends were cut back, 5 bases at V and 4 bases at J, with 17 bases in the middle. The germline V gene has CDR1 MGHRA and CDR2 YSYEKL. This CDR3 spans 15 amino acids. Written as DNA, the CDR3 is TGCGCCAGCAGCTTCATGGGCCAGGGAGGAGAGACCCAGTACTTC. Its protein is CASSFMGQGGETQYF.

For the CDR3, the DNA is TGTGCCAGCACCGACAGGCCTTATAGCAATCAGCCCCAGCATTTT. Translation gives CASTDRPYSNQPQHF. The chain uses TRBV27 and TRBJ1-5, with D perhaps TRBD1 (6 bases). Trimming pared 7 bases from V and 0 bases from J, leaving 13 bases between. The CDR3 spans 15 residues. Germline V CDR1 and CDR2: MNHEY, SMNVEV (reference sequence).

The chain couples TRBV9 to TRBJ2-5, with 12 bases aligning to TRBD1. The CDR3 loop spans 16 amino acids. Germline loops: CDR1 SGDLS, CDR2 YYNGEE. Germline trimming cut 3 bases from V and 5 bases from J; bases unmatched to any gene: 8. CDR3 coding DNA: TGTGCCAGCAGCGCGAGGGACAGGGGGCCGCAGGAGACCCAGTACTTC. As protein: CASSARDRGPQETQYF.

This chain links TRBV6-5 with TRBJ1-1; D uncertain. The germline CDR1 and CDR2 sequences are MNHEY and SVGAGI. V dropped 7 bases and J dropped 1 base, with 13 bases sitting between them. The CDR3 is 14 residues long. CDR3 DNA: TGTGCCAGCACGGGAGGAAGAGGGAACACTGAAGCTTTCTTT. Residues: CASTGGRGNTEAFF.

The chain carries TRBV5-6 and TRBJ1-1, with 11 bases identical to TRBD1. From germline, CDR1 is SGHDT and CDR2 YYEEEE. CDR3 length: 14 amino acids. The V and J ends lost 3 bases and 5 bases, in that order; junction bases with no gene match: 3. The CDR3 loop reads CASSSGTGGTEAFF. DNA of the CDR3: TGTGCCAGCAGCTCCGGGACAGGGGGGACTGAAGCTTTCTTT.

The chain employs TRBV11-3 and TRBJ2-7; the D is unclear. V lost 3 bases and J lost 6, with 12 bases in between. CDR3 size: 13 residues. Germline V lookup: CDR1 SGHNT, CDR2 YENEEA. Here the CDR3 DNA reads TGTGCCAGCAGCTTTTCCCCCTCCGGCGAGCAGTACTTC. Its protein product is CASSFSPSGEQYF.

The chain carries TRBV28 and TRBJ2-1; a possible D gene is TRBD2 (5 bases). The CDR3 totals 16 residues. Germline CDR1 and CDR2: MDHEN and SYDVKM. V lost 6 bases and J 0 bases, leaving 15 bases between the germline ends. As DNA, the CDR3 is TGTGCCAGCAGCTCAGCGGTCGGAGGCTCCTACAATGAGCAGTTCTTC. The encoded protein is CASSSAVGGSYNEQFF.

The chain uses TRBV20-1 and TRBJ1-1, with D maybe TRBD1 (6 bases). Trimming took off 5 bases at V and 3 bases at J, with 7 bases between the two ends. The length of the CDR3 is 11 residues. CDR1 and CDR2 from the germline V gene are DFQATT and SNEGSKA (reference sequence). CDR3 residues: CSAHRDTEAFF. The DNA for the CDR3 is TGCAGTGCTCACAGGGACACTGAAGCTTTCTTT.

The CDR3 DNA reads TGTGCCAGCAGCCGACAGGGGTCGGGTGAAAAACTGTTTTTT. Residues: CASSRQGSGEKLFF. The V call is TRBV5-4, the J call TRBJ1-4, with 8 bases that match TRBD1. Unmatched junction bases numbered 6, after V lost 4 bases and J lost 7 bases. In germline, CDR1 is SGHNT, CDR2 YYREEE (reference sequence). This CDR3 comprises 14 residues.

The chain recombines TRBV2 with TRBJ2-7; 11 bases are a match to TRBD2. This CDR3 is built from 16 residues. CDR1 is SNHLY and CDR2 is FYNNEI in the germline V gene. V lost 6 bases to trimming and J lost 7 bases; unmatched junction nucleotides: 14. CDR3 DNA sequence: TGTGCCAGCAGGGGGGGACTAGCGGAATCCTTTGGAGAGCAGTACTTC. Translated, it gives CASRGGLAESFGEQYF.

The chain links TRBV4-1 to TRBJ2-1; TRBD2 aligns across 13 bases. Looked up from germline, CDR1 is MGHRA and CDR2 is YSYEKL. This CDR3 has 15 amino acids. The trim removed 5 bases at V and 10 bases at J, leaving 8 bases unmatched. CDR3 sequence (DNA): TGCGCCAGCAGCTATCCGGGACTAGCGGGATCCGAGCAGTTCTTC. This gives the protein CASSYPGLAGSEQFF.